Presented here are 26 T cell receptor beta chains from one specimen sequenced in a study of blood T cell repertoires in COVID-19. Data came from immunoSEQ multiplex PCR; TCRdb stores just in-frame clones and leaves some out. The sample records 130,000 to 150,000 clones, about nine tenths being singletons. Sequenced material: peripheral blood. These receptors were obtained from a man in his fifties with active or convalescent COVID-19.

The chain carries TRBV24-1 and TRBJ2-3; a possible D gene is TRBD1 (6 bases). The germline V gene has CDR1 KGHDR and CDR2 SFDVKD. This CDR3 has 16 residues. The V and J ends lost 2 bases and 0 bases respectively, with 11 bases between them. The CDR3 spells CATSDYKRGSTDTQYF. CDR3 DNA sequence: TGTGCCACCAGTGATTATAAAAGGGGGAGCACAGATACGCAGTATTTT.

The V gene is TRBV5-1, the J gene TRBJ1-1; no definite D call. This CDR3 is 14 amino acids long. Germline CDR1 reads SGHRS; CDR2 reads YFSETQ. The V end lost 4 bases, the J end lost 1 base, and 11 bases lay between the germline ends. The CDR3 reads CASSPTTANTEAFF. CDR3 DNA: TGCGCCAGCAGCCCCACCACTGCGAACACTGAAGCTTTCTTT.

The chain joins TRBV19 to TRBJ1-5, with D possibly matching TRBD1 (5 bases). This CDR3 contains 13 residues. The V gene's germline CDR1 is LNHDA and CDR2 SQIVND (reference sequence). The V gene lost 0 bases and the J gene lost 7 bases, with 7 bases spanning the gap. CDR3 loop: CASSIERGQPQHF. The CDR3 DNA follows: TGTGCCAGTAGTATAGAAAGGGGCCAGCCCCAGCATTTT.

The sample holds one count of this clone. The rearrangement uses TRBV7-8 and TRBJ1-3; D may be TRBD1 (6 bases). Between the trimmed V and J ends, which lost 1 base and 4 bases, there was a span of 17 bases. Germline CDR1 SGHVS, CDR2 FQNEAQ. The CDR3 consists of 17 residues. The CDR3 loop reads CASSLVGAGTAGNTIYF. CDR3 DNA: TGTGCCAGCAGCTTAGTGGGGGCAGGGACCGCCGGAAACACCATATATTTT.

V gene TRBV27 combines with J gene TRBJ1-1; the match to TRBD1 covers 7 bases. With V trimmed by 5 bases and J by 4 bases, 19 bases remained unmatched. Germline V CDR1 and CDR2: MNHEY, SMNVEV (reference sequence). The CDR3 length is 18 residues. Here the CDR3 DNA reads TGTGCCAGCAGTAGGAGAGAGGGGGCGCTTATTGCTGGCACTGAAGCTTTCTTT. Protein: CASSRREGALIAGTEAFF.

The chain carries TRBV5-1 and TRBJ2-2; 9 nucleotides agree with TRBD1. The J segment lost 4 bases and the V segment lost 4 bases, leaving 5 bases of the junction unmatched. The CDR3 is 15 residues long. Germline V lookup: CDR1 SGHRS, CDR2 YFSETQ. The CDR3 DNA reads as TGCGCCAGCAGCCCAGGGGGACAGGGCACCGGGGAGCTGTTTTTT. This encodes CASSPGGQGTGELFF.

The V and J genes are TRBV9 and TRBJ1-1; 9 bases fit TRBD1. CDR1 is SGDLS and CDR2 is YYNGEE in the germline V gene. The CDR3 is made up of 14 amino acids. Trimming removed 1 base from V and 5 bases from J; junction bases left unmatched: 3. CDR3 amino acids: CASSVRTGDTEAFF. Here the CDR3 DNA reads TGTGCCAGCAGCGTACGGACAGGGGATACTGAAGCTTTCTTT.

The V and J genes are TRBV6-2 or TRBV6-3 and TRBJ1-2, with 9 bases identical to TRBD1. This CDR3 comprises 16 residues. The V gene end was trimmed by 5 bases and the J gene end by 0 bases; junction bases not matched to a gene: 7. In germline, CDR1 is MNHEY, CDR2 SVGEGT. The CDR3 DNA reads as TGTGCCAGCAGTGGGACAGGGTATTTTGCTAACTATGGCTACACCTTC. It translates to CASSGTGYFANYGYTF.

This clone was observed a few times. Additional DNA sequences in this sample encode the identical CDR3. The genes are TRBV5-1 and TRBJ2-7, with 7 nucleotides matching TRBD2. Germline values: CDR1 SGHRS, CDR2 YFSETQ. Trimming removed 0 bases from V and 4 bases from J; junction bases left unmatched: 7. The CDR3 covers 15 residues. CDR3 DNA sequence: TGCGCCAGCAGCTTGGCCGCGGGAGCGGGTTACGAGCAGTACTTC. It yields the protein CASSLAAGAGYEQYF. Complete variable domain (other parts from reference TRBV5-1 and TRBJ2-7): KAGVTQTPRYLIKTRGQQVTLSCSPISGHRSVSWYQQTPGQGLQFLFEYFSETQRNKGNFPGRFSGRQFSNSRSEMNVSTLELGDSALYLCASSLAAGAGYEQYFGPGTRLTVT.

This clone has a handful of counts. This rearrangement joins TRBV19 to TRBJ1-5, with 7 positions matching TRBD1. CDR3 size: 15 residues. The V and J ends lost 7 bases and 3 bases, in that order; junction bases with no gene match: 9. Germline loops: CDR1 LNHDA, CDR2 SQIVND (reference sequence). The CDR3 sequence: CASTIGRGNNQPQHF. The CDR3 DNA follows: TGTGCCAGTACAATAGGCAGGGGGAACAATCAGCCCCAGCATTTT.

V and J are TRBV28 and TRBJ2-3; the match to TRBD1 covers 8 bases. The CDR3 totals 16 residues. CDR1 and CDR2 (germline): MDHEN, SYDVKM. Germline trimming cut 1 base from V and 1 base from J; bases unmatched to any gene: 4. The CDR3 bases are TGTGCCAGCAGTTTATACAGGGGGGCTGGCACAGATACGCAGTATTTT. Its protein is CASSLYRGAGTDTQYF.

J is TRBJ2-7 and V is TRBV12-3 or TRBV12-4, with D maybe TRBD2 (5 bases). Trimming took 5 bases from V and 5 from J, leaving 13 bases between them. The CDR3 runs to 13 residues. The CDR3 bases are TGTGCCAGCAGTCAGGTAGCGACCGACGAGCAGTACTTC. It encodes CASSQVATDEQYF.

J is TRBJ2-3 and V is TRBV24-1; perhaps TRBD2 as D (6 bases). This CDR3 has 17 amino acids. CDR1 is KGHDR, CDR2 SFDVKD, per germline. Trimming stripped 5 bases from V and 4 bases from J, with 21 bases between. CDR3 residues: CATSATYGGMRADTQYF. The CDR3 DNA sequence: TGTGCCACCAGTGCCACTTACGGGGGAATGAGAGCAGATACGCAGTATTTT.

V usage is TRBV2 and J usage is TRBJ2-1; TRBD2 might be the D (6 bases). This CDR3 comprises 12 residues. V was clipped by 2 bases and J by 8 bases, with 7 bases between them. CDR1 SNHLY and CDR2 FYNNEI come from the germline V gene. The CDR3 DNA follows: TGTGCCAGCAGTGAATGGGGGGATGAGCAGTTCTTC. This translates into CASSEWGDEQFF.

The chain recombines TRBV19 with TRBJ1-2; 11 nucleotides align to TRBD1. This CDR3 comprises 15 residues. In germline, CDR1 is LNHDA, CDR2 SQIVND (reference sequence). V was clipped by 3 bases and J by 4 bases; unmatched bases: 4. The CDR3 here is CASSMAGTGGYGYTF. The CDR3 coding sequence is TGTGCCAGTAGTATGGCCGGGACAGGGGGCTATGGCTACACCTTC.

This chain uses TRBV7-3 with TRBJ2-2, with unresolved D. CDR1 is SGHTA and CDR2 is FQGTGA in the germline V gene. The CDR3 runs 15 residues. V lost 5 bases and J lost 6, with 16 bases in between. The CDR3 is CASSPTLTGAGELFF. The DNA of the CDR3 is TGTGCCAGCAGCCCAACCCTCACTGGAGCCGGGGAGCTGTTTTTT.

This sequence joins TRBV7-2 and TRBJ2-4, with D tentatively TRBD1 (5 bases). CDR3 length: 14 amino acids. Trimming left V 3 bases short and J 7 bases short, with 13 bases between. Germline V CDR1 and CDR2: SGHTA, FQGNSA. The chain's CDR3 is CASSFGGAGNIQYF. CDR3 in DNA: TGTGCCAGCAGCTTCGGTGGGGCAGGTAACATTCAGTACTTC.

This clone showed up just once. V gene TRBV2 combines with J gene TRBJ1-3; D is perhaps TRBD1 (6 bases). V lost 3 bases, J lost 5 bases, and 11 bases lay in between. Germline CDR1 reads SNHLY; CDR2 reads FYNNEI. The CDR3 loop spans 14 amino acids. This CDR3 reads CASSDRTGRNTIYF. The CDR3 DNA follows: TGTGCCAGCAGTGACCGCACAGGGAGAAACACCATATATTTT. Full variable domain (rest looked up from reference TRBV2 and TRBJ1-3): EPEVTQTPSHQVTQMGQEVILRCVPISNHLYFYWYRQILGQKVEFLVSFYNNEISEKSEIFDDQFSVERPDGSNFTLKIRSTKLEDSAMYFCASSDRTGRNTIYFGEGSWLTVV.

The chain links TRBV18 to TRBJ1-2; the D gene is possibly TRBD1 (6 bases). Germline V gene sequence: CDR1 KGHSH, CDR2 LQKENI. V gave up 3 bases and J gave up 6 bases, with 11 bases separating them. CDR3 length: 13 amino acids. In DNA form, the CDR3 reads TGTGCCAGCTCACCGAGGGCAGGGGATGGCTACACCTTC. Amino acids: CASSPRAGDGYTF. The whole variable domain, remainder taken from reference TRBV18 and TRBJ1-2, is NAGVMQNPRHLVRRRGQEARLRCSPMKGHSHVYWYRQLPEEGLKFMVYLQKENIIDESGMPKERFSAEFPKEGPSILRIQQVVRGDSAAYFCASSPRAGDGYTFGSGTRLTVV.

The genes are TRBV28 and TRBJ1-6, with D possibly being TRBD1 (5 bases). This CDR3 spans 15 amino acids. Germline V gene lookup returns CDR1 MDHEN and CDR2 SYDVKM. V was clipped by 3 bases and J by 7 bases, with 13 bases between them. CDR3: CASSFSRGSNSPLHF. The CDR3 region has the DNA TGTGCCAGCAGTTTTTCTCGGGGGTCCAATTCACCCCTCCACTTT.

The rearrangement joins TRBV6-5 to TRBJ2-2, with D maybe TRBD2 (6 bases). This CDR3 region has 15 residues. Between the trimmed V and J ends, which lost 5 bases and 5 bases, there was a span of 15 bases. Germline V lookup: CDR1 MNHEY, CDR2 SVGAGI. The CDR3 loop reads CASSTGLSDTGELFF. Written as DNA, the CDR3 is TGTGCCAGCAGTACGGGACTCTCGGATACCGGGGAGCTGTTTTTT.

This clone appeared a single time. In nucleotides, the CDR3 is TGTGCCATCAGTGAGGACAGGCCCTACGAGCAGTACTTC. It yields the protein CAISEDRPYEQYF. The genes are TRBV10-3 and TRBJ2-7, with a weak D call TRBD1 (6 bases). The CDR3 totals 13 residues. V lost 2 bases and J lost 2, with 7 bases in between. From germline, CDR1 is ENHRY and CDR2 SYGVKD.

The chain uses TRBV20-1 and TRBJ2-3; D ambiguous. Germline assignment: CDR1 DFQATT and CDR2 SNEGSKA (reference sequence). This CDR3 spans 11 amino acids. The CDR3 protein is CSSGRTDTQYF. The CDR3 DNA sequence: TGCAGCTCTGGGCGCACAGATACGCAGTATTTT.

The CDR3 here is CASRLQGSNQPQHF. CDR3 DNA: TGTGCCAGCAGATTGCAGGGTAGCAATCAGCCCCAGCATTTT. The genes are TRBV28 and TRBJ1-5; D is possibly TRBD1 (5 bases). V was pared by 6 bases and J by 0 bases, with 9 bases between. The CDR3 runs 14 residues. Germline V gene lookup returns CDR1 MDHEN and CDR2 SYDVKM.

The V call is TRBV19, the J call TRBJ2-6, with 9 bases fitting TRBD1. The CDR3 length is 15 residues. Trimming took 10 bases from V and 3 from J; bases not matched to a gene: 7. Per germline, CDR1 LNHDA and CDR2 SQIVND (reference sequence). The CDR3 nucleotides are TGTGCCACTCAAACAGGGGGCGGTGGGGCCAACGTCCTGACTTTC. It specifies CATQTGGGGANVLTF.

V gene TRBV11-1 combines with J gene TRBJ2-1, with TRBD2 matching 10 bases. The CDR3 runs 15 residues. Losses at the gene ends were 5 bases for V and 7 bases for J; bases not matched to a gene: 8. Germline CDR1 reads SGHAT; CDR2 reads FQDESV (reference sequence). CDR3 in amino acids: CASSRWSGRGNEQFF. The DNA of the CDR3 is TGTGCCAGCAGCCGGTGGAGCGGGAGGGGTAATGAGCAGTTCTTC.